A single sample is the source of the 26 T cell receptor beta chains below, sequenced in a study of spatial heterogeneity in lung cancer (dated by TCRdb to between 2017 and 2020). In the paper's terms, the time point label means: sample taken at primary tumor resection. Library preparation employed 5' RACE. The instrument given in TCRdb is NextSeq 500. TCRdb applied fastp at Q25 and MiXCR to the public reads, then kept only in-frame beta chains. Records with the same CDR3 protein are collapsed into one entry carrying the most frequent genes and DNA. The sample has approximately 24,000 distinct CDR3 sequences on record, approximately 4.8% of them singletons. The biggest ten clones account for 4% to 6.5% of the sample. This specimen consisted of PBMCs, obtained at surgery. Every receptor here comes from a male donor with early-stage non-small cell lung cancer.

In this sample, this clonotype turned up a few times. CDR3 loop: CASTSGGNYGYTF. CDR3 nucleotide sequence: TGTGCCAGTACCTCAGGGGGGAACTATGGCTACACCTTC. The V gene is TRBV19, the J gene TRBJ1-2; 7 bases match TRBD1. The ends lost 7 bases at V and 2 bases at J; junction bases unmatched: 4. The germline CDR1 and CDR2 sequences are LNHDA and SQIVND (reference sequence). The CDR3 runs to 13 residues.

This clonotype was seen ten or more times. This sequence joins TRBV7-2 and TRBJ1-5; D might be TRBD1 (6 bases). This CDR3 has 14 amino acids. Germline CDR1 and CDR2: SGHTA and FQGNSA. V lost 1 base to trimming and J lost 4 bases, with 8 bases between them. Here the CDR3 reads CASSLGGANQPQHF. As DNA, the CDR3 is TGTGCCAGCAGCTTAGGGGGGGCAAATCAGCCCCAGCATTTT. Together with reference TRBV7-2 and TRBJ1-5, the CDR3 gives the full variable domain: GAGVSQSPSNKVTEKGKDVELRCDPISGHTALYWYRQSLGQGLEFLIYFQGNSAPDKSGLPSDRFSAERTGGSVSTLTIQRTQQEDSAVYLCASSLGGANQPQHFGDGTRLSIL.

Judged by abundance, this clonotype is medium-sized. V usage is TRBV28 and J usage is TRBJ1-2; D possibly corresponds to TRBD1 (5 bases). This CDR3 spans 15 amino acids. V was clipped by 6 bases and J by 0 bases, with 14 bases between them. The germline gives CDR1 MDHEN, CDR2 SYDVKM. CDR3 protein: CASSQPGRTNYGYTF. In DNA, the CDR3 is TGTGCCAGCAGCCAACCGGGACGGACTAACTATGGCTACACCTTC.

This clonotype was seen ten or more times. CDR3 DNA sequence: TGTGCCAGCAGCCCTCAGCAGGGAGGGTCCTACGAGCAGTACTTC. Its protein product is CASSPQQGGSYEQYF. The rearrangement links TRBV7-2 to TRBJ2-7; 7 positions match TRBD2. The CDR3 loop spans 15 amino acids. From germline, CDR1 is SGHTA and CDR2 FQGNSA. V shed 5 bases, J shed 1 base, and the junction held 8 bases outside the gene matches.

The table lists this clonotype with many counts. The CDR3 sequence is CASSYDRLYEAFF. DNA of the CDR3: TGTGCCAGCAGTTACGACAGGCTGTATGAAGCTTTCTTT. The chain links TRBV6-2 or TRBV6-3 to TRBJ1-1, with TRBD1 as a possible D gene (6 bases). V shed 2 bases and J shed 7 bases, with 11 bases lying between them. The CDR3 is made up of 13 amino acids. Germline CDR1 is MNHEY and CDR2 is SVGEGT.

This clonotype has at least ten counts. The chain joins TRBV30 to TRBJ1-1; TRBD1 might be the D (5 bases). Trimming stripped 4 bases from V and 0 bases from J, with 12 bases between. The germline gives CDR1 GTSNPN, CDR2 SVGIG (reference sequence). CDR3 size: 14 residues. CDR3 protein: CAWTNQGLNTEAFF. CDR3 DNA sequence: TGTGCCTGGACCAACCAGGGCCTGAACACTGAAGCTTTCTTT. Together with reference TRBV30 and TRBJ1-1, the CDR3 gives the full variable domain: SQTIHQWPATLVQPVGSPLSLECTVEGTSNPNLYWYRQAAGRGLQLLFYSVGIGQISSEVPQNLSASRPQDRQFILSSKKLLLSDSGFYLCAWTNQGLNTEAFFGQGTRLTVV.

The table lists this clonotype with many counts. This chain joins TRBV9 and TRBJ2-3; no firm D call. Germline lookup yields CDR1 SGDLS and CDR2 YYNGEE. The CDR3 consists of 11 residues. Trimming removed 7 bases at V and 6 bases at J, with 9 bases between. The CDR3 bases are TGTGCCAGCGGTGGTGGGGATACGCAGTATTTT. Protein product: CASGGGDTQYF.

This clonotype was picked up many times. The rearrangement links TRBV7-9 to TRBJ2-7; no clear D. V was pared by 5 bases and J by 5 bases, with 4 bases between. This CDR3 spans 10 amino acids. Looked up from germline, CDR1 is SEHNR and CDR2 is FQNEAQ (reference sequence). This chain's CDR3 is CASSGHEQYF. The CDR3 nucleotides are TGTGCCAGCAGCGGGCACGAGCAGTACTTC.

At least ten counts were recorded for this clonotype. This chain connects TRBV7-9 to TRBJ2-3; D tentatively fits TRBD1 or TRBD2 (6 bases each). V was cut by 5 bases and J by 0 bases, with 18 bases left in between. The CDR3 has 17 residues. From germline, CDR1 is SEHNR and CDR2 FQNEAQ (reference sequence). CDR3 loop: CASSRGRGTPSTDTQYF. CDR3 nucleotides: TGTGCCAGCAGCCGGGGGCGGGGAACCCCTAGCACAGATACGCAGTATTTT.

This clonotype has at least ten counts. The chain employs TRBV4-2 and TRBJ2-7, with D hard to call. Trimming shortened V by 1 base and J by 1 base, and 8 bases separated the two germline ends. Germline V CDR1 and CDR2: LGHNA, YNFKEQ. This CDR3 has 14 amino acids. The CDR3 region is CASSQGTRSYEQYF. The CDR3 DNA sequence: TGTGCCAGCAGCCAAGGAACACGGTCCTACGAGCAGTACTTC.

This clonotype was observed at least ten times. V gene TRBV11-2 combines with J gene TRBJ2-7; 7 bases are a match to TRBD1. The CDR3 loop spans 14 amino acids. Germline loops: CDR1 SGHAT, CDR2 FQNNGV. J was trimmed by 5 bases and V by 0 bases; bases with no gene match: 4. The CDR3 sequence: CASSLESGGDEQYF. In nucleotides, the CDR3 is TGTGCCAGCAGCTTAGAATCAGGGGGAGACGAGCAGTACTTC. Combining the CDR3 with reference TRBV11-2 and TRBJ2-7 gives the whole variable domain EAGVAQSPRYKIIEKRQSVAFWCNPISGHATLYWYQQILGQGPKLLIQFQNNGVVDDSQLPKDRFSAERLKGVDSTLKIQPAKLEDSAVYLCASSLESGGDEQYFGPGTRLTVT.

There are many counts of this clonotype. The rearrangement links TRBV28 to TRBJ1-4; possibly TRBD1 for D (5 bases). The V gene's germline CDR1 is MDHEN and CDR2 SYDVKM. Trimming shortened V by 6 bases and J by 3 bases, and 20 bases separated the two germline ends. This CDR3 region has 17 residues. In nucleotides, the CDR3 is TGTGCCAGCAGCCAGGAATACGCGTCGGGGGCTAATGAAAAACTGTTTTTT. It is translated as CASSQEYASGANEKLFF.

This clonotype came up many times. This chain uses TRBV4-2 with TRBJ2-5; D is unresolved. V was pared by 0 bases and J by 1 base, with 9 bases between. The CDR3 is made up of 15 amino acids. From germline, CDR1 is LGHNA and CDR2 YNFKEQ. CDR3 nucleotides: TGTGCCAGCAGCCAAGATCAGAAGGGCCAAGAGACCCAGTACTTC. Amino acid sequence: CASSQDQKGQETQYF.

This clonotype came up many times. The rearrangement links TRBV5-1 to TRBJ1-4; 8 bases agree with TRBD1. In germline, CDR1 is SGHRS, CDR2 YFSETQ. CDR3 length: 13 residues. J gave up 7 bases and V 6 bases, and 5 bases lay outside the gene matches. The CDR3 nucleotides read TGCGCCAGCACAGGGGGCCGGGGTGAAAAACTGTTTTTT. Translated, it gives CASTGGRGEKLFF.

This clonotype was counted at least ten times. J is TRBJ1-1 and V is TRBV6-2 or TRBV6-3; tentative D call: TRBD1 (5 bases). Germline V gene sequence: CDR1 MNHEY, CDR2 SVGEGT. Trimming removed 5 bases from V and 6 bases from J, with 22 bases in between. This CDR3 region has 16 residues. The CDR3 nucleotides read TGTGCCAGCAGTCTTAGCACAGGTTCCCTTCTGGCTGAAGCTTTCTTT. This gives the protein CASSLSTGSLLAEAFF.

By sample share, this clonotype is medium-sized. The chain carries TRBV29-1 and TRBJ1-1; D remains unclear. This CDR3 region has 11 residues. CDR1 is SQVTM and CDR2 is ANQGSEA in the germline V gene. V lost 3 bases and J lost 10, with 12 bases in between. The CDR3 nucleotides read TGCAGCGTTGATGCCGCAGTGCGAGCTTTCTTT. Translation: CSVDAAVRAFF.

Concerning this clonotype: A read error is possible here, since a much larger clone lies one base away. V and J are TRBV2 and TRBJ1-3; no definite D call. Germline V lookup: CDR1 SNHLY, CDR2 FYNNEI. This CDR3 comprises 12 residues. The CDR3 DNA is TGTGCCAGCAGACTCGGGAGAAACGCCATATATTTT. This translates into CASRLGRNAIYF.

By its share, this clonotype is medium-sized. The rearrangement uses TRBV19 and TRBJ1-6; D is unresolved. Trimming took 3 bases from V and 8 from J, leaving 8 bases between them. The CDR3 contains 13 residues. Germline V gives CDR1 LNHDA, CDR2 SQIVND (reference sequence). CDR3 protein: CASSIHGDSPLHF. In DNA form, the CDR3 reads TGTGCCAGTAGTATTCACGGCGATTCACCCCTCCACTTT.

This clonotype has at least ten counts. This chain uses TRBV7-9 with TRBJ2-3; 7 positions agree with TRBD2. The CDR3 contains 15 residues. Germline V CDR1 and CDR2: SEHNR, FQNEAQ (reference sequence). The J segment lost 2 bases and the V segment lost 7 bases, leaving 9 bases of the junction unmatched. CDR3: CASIDYRGVTDTQYF. The CDR3 DNA is TGTGCCAGCATCGACTACCGGGGGGTCACAGATACGCAGTATTTT.

Many counts were recorded for this clonotype. The chain joins TRBV11-2 to TRBJ2-5; the D call may be TRBD1 or TRBD2 (5 bases each). CDR1 is SGHAT, CDR2 FQNNGV, per germline. The V end lost 10 bases, the J end lost 0 bases, and 12 bases lay between the germline ends. The CDR3 runs 13 residues. CDR3 sequence: CATIGTDQETQYF. Written as DNA, the CDR3 is TGTGCCACTATCGGGACGGACCAAGAGACCCAGTACTTC. Filled out from reference TRBV11-2 and TRBJ2-5, the complete variable domain reads EAGVAQSPRYKIIEKRQSVAFWCNPISGHATLYWYQQILGQGPKLLIQFQNNGVVDDSQLPKDRFSAERLKGVDSTLKIQPAKLEDSAVYLCATIGTDQETQYFGPGTRLLVL.

This clonotype was seen ten or more times. The chain couples TRBV6-5 to TRBJ1-6, with TRBD1 as a possible D gene (5 bases). Trimming left V 2 bases short and J 9 bases short, with 23 bases between. This CDR3 has 18 amino acids. CDR1 is MNHEY, CDR2 SVGAGI, per germline. The CDR3: CASSYGGWEGGSRSPLHF. The CDR3, as DNA: TGTGCCAGCAGTTACGGGGGTTGGGAAGGTGGATCTCGTTCACCCCTCCACTTT.

This clonotype was seen many times. The rearrangement joins TRBV11-2 to TRBJ2-2; D remains unclear. This CDR3 has 13 residues. Germline-derived CDR1 and CDR2 are SGHAT and FQNNGV. Trimming pared 4 bases from V and 10 bases from J, leaving 13 bases between. The CDR3 region has the DNA TGTGCCAGCAGCTCCCCACCCTACGTGGAGCTGTTTTTT. Its translation: CASSSPPYVELFF.

This clonotype was counted ten times or more. The rearrangement links TRBV6-2 or TRBV6-3 to TRBJ1-1, with unresolved D. The CDR3 is made up of 13 amino acids. CDR1 and CDR2 (germline): MNHEY, SVGEGT. Trimming removed 8 bases from V and 2 bases from J, with 12 bases in between. This chain's CDR3 is CASGVWVNTEAFF. DNA of the CDR3: TGTGCCAGCGGCGTGTGGGTAAACACTGAAGCTTTCTTT.

This clonotype was recorded at least ten times. The chain employs TRBV6-6 and TRBJ2-7; possibly TRBD1 for D (6 bases). V was shortened by 2 bases and J by 3 bases, with 8 bases between the two germline ends. The germline gives CDR1 MNHNY, CDR2 SVGAGI (reference sequence). CDR3 length equals 13 residues. CDR3 protein: CASSYPDSYEQYF. CDR3 DNA sequence: TGTGCCAGCAGTTACCCGGACAGCTACGAGCAGTACTTC.

This clonotype showed up many times. The chain recombines TRBV13 with TRBJ2-1; 14 bases align to TRBD2. The CDR3 covers 19 residues. Unmatched junction bases numbered 15, after V lost 4 bases and J lost 7 bases. The germline V gene encodes CDR1 PRHDT and CDR2 FYEKMQ (reference sequence). CDR3 sequence reads: CASSSSHRTSGGPGNEQFF. The CDR3 DNA follows: TGTGCCAGCAGCTCCTCCCACCGGACTAGCGGGGGGCCGGGAAATGAGCAGTTCTTC. The full variable domain, completed using reference TRBV13 and TRBJ2-1, is AAGVIQSPRHLIKEKRETATLKCYPIPRHDTVYWYQQGPGQDPQFLISFYEKMQSDKGSIPDRFSAQQFSDYHSELNMSSLELGDSALYFCASSSSHRTSGGPGNEQFFGPGTRLTVL.

This clonotype was seen at least ten times. V gene TRBV6-2 or TRBV6-3 combines with J gene TRBJ1-3; tentatively, D is TRBD1 (6 bases). The germline V and J ends were trimmed by 5 bases and 1 base, with 15 bases remaining between them. The CDR3 totals 16 residues. In germline, CDR1 is MNHEY, CDR2 SVGEGT. CDR3 protein: CASSPTGSASGNTIYF. CDR3 in DNA: TGTGCCAGCAGTCCGACAGGTTCCGCGTCTGGAAACACCATATATTTT.